These 8 T cell receptor beta chains were all obtained from the same sample, sequenced in a study of spatial heterogeneity in lung cancer. Each CDR3 protein gets one entry after TCRdb re-called the 5' RACE reads with MiXCR. The sample carries approximately 44,000 distinct CDR3 sequences, roughly 13% recorded once. Stated time point: sample taken at primary tumor resection. Here the sequenced sample was PBMCs, taken at surgery. These receptor sequences come from a male donor with early-stage non-small cell lung cancer.

This clonotype was seen ten or more times. Here the CDR3 reads CASSPGHYTEAFF. CDR3 nucleotides: TGTGCCAGCAGTCCTGGTCACTACACTGAAGCTTTCTTT. V usage is TRBV28 and J usage is TRBJ1-1; no clear D gene. CDR3 size: 13 residues. Trimming removed 5 bases from V and 3 bases from J, with 10 bases in between. Per the germline V gene, CDR1 is MDHEN and CDR2 is SYDVKM.

This chain uses TRBV27 with TRBJ1-5; tentatively, D is TRBD1 (5 bases). V lost 3 bases and J lost 7, with 13 bases in between. The CDR3 is 14 residues long. In germline, CDR1 is MNHEY, CDR2 SMNVEV (reference sequence). As DNA, the CDR3 is TGTGCCAGCAGTTTGGAGAGGGGAGGGCAGCCCCAGCATTTT. This sequence encodes CASSLERGGQPQHF.

This clonotype was counted only a few times. The chain carries TRBV7-3 and TRBJ1-1; TRBD1 might be the D (5 bases). The germline V gene has CDR1 SGHTA and CDR2 FQGTGA. The CDR3 is 15 residues long. Between the trimmed V and J ends, which lost 1 base and 4 bases, there was a span of 13 bases. The CDR3 region is CASSLIGGRSTEAFF. The CDR3 DNA follows: TGTGCCAGCAGCTTAATTGGGGGTAGAAGCACTGAAGCTTTCTTT.

J is TRBJ1-1 and V is TRBV7-2, with 9 bases matching TRBD1. The trim removed 4 bases at V and 8 bases at J, leaving 11 bases unmatched. Germline V CDR1 and CDR2: SGHTA, FQGNSA. There are 15 residues in the CDR3. The CDR3 sequence: CASSSFGQGPLEAFF. In DNA form, the CDR3 reads TGTGCCAGCAGCTCATTCGGACAGGGGCCGCTCGAAGCTTTCTTT. The variable domain in full, completed from reference TRBV7-2 and TRBJ1-1, reads GAGVSQSPSNKVTEKGKDVELRCDPISGHTALYWYRQSLGQGLEFLIYFQGNSAPDKSGLPSDRFSAERTGGSVSTLTIQRTQQEDSAVYLCASSSFGQGPLEAFFGQGTRLTVV.

This clonotype occurred many times. The chain is built from TRBV6-1 and TRBJ2-7, with D perhaps TRBD2 (6 bases). Trimming removed 1 base from V and 0 bases from J, with 16 bases in between. The CDR3 loop spans 17 amino acids. CDR1 is MNHNS and CDR2 is SASEGT in the germline V gene. The CDR3 DNA sequence: TGTGCCAGCAGTGAAGTGGGTTGGGCAGCGGGCTCCTACGAGCAGTACTTC. Protein product: CASSEVGWAAGSYEQYF.

This clonotype has more than one count but fewer than ten. The chain employs TRBV5-1 and TRBJ2-1; 10 bases are shared with TRBD1. Germline V CDR1 and CDR2: SGHRS, YFSETQ. The CDR3 is 16 amino acids. With V trimmed by 1 base and J by 4 bases, 5 bases remained unmatched. The CDR3 here is CASSLMAGQGYNEQFF. DNA of the CDR3: TGCGCCAGCAGCTTGATGGCGGGACAGGGGTACAATGAGCAGTTCTTC.

This clonotype was found many times. The V gene is TRBV25-1, the J gene TRBJ2-1; 7 bases map to TRBD2. This CDR3 has 15 amino acids. Germline loops: CDR1 MGHDK, CDR2 SYGVNS. V lost 2 bases to trimming and J lost 3 bases; unmatched junction nucleotides: 4. Here the CDR3 DNA reads TGTGCCAGCAGTGAAGTGGGGGGGTTCTACAATGAGCAGTTCTTC. It is translated as CASSEVGGFYNEQFF.

This clonotype was observed a handful of times. The genes are TRBV6-2 or TRBV6-3 and TRBJ2-5; 8 positions agree with TRBD2. CDR3 length equals 16 residues. V was clipped by 5 bases and J by 5 bases; unmatched bases: 13. Germline CDR1 MNHEY, CDR2 SVGEGT. In DNA, the CDR3 is TGTGCCAGCAGTAGCTCCTACGGACTAGCAAGGGAGACCCAGTACTTC. This translates into CASSSSYGLARETQYF.